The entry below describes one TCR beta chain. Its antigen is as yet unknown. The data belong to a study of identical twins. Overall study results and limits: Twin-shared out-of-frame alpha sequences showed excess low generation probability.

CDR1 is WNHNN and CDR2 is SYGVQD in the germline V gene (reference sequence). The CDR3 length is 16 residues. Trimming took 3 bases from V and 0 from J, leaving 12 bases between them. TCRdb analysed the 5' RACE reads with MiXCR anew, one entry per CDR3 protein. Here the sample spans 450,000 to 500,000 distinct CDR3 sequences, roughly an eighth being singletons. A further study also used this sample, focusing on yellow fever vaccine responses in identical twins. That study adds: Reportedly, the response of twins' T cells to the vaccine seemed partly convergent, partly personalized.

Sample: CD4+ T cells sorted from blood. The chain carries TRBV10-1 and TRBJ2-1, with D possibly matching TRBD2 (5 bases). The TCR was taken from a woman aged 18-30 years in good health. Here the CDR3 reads CASSDQRPSSYNEQFF. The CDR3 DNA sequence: TGCGCCAGCAGTGATCAGCGGCCAAGCTCCTACAATGAGCAGTTCTTC.